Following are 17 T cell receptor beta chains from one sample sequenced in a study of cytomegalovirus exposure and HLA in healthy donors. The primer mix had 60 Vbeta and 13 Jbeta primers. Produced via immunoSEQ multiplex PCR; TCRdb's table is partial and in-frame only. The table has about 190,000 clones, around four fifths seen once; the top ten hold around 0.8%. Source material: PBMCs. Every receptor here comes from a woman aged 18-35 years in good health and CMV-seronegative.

For the CDR3, the DNA is TGTGCCAGTAGTTCTCCGAGGACAGGCCTAAGCTATGGCTACACCTTC. Translation gives CASSSPRTGLSYGYTF. The chain uses TRBV19 and TRBJ1-2; 7 nucleotides align to TRBD1. The V and J ends lost 5 bases and 4 bases, in that order; junction bases with no gene match: 13. Germline lookup yields CDR1 LNHDA and CDR2 SQIVND (reference sequence). This CDR3 comprises 16 residues.

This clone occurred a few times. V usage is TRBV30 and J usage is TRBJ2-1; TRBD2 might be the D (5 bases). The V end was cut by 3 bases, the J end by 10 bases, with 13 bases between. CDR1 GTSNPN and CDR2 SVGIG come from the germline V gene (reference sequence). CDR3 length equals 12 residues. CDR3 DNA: TGTGCCTGGAGGAGGAGGAGTAAGGAGCAGTTCTTC. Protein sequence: CAWRRRSKEQFF.

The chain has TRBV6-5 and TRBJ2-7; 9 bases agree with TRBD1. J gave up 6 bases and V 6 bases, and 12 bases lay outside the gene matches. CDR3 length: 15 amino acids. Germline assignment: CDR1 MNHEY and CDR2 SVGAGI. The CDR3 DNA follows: TGTGCCAGCAGCTCCCGAGGGACAGGGTTCCTCGAGCAGTACTTC. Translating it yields CASSSRGTGFLEQYF.

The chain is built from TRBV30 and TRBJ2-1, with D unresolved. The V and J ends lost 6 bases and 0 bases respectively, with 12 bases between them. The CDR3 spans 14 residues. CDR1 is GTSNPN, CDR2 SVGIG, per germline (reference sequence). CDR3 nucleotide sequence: TGTGCCTGCTTACCTGCCGGCTCCTACAATGAGCAGTTCTTC. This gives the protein CACLPAGSYNEQFF. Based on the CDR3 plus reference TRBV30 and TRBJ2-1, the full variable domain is SQTIHQWPATLVQPVGSPLSLECTVEGTSNPNLYWYRQAAGRGLQLLFYSVGIGQISSEVPQNLSASRPQDRQFILSSKKLLLSDSGFYLCACLPAGSYNEQFFGPGTRLTVL.

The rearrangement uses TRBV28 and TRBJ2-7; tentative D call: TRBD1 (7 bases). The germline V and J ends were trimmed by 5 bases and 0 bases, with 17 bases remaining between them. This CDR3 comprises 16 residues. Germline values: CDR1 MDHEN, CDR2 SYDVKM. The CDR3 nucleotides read TGTGCCAGCAGTCCTTATACAGGGGACTTCTCCTACGAGCAGTACTTC. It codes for CASSPYTGDFSYEQYF.

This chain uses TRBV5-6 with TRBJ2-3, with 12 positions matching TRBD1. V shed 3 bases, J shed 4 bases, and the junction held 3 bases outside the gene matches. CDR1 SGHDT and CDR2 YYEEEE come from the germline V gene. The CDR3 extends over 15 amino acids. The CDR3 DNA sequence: TGTGCCAGCAGCTCGGGGACAGGGGGCGCAGATACGCAGTATTTT. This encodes CASSSGTGGADTQYF.

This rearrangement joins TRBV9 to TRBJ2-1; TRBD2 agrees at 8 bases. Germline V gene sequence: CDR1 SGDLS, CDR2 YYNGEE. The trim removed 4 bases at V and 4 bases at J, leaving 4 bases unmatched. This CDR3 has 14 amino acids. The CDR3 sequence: CASSPGGDYNEQFF. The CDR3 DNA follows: TGTGCCAGCAGCCCGGGGGGGGATTACAATGAGCAGTTCTTC.

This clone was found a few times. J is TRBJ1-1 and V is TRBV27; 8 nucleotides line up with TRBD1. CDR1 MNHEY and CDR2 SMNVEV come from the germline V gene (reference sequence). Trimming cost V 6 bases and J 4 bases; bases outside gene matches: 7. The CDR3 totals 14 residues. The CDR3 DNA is TGTGCCAGCAGAGAGACAGGGGTAGGCACTGAAGCTTTCTTT. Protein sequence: CASRETGVGTEAFF.

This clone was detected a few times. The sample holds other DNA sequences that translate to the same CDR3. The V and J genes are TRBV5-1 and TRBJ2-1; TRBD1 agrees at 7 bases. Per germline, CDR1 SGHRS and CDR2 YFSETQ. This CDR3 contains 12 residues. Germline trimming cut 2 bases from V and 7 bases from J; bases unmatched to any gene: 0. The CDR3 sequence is CASSLQGNEQFF. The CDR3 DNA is TGCGCCAGCAGCTTACAGGGGAATGAGCAGTTCTTC. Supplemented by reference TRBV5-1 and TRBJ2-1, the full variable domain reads KAGVTQTPRYLIKTRGQQVTLSCSPISGHRSVSWYQQTPGQGLQFLFEYFSETQRNKGNFPGRFSGRQFSNSRSEMNVSTLELGDSALYLCASSLQGNEQFFGPGTRLTVL.

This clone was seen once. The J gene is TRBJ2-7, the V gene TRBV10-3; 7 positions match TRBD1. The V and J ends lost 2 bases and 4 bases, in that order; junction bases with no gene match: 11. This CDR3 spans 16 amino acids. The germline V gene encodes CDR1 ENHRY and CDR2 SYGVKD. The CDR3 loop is CAISEPLRTGFYEQYF. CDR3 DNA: TGTGCCATCAGTGAGCCACTTAGGACAGGATTTTACGAGCAGTACTTC.

The CDR3 is CATFRGGEQFF. The CDR3 region has the DNA TGTGCCACCTTCCGGGGAGGTGAGCAGTTCTTC. This rearrangement joins TRBV27 to TRBJ2-1, with D perhaps TRBD2 (6 bases). V gave up 10 bases and J gave up 9 bases, with 13 bases separating them. This CDR3 region has 11 residues. Germline values: CDR1 MNHEY, CDR2 SMNVEV (reference sequence).

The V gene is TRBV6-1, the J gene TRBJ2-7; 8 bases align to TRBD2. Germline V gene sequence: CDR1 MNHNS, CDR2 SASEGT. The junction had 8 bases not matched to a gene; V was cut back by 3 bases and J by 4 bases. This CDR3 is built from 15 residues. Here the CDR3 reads CASSDRGGDLYEQYF. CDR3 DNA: TGTGCCAGCAGTGACCGGGGGGGCGATCTTTACGAGCAGTACTTC.

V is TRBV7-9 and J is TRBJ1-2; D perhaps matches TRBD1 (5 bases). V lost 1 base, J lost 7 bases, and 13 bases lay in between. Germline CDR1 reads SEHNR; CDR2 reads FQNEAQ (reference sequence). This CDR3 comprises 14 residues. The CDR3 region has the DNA TGTGCCAGCAGCTTAGAGACAGCTCCGGGTGGCTACACCTTC. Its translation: CASSLETAPGGYTF.

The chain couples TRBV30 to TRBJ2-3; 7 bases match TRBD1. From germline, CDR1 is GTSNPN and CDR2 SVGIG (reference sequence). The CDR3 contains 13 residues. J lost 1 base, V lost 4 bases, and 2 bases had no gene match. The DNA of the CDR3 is TGTGCCTGGACAGGGGGACGCACAGATACGCAGTATTTT. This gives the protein CAWTGGRTDTQYF.

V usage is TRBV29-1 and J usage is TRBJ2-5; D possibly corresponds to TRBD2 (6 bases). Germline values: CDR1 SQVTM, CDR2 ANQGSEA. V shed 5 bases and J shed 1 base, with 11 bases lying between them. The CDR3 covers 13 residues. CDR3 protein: CSVTWDSQETQYF. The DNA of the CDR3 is TGCAGCGTTACTTGGGACTCCCAAGAGACCCAGTACTTC.

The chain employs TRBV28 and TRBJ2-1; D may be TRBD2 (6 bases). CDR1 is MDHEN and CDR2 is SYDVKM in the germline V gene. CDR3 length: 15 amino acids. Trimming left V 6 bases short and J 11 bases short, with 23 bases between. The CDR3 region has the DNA TGTGCCAGCAGCCCCGTGGAGGGGCCCCCGGAAAAGCAGTTCTTC. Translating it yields CASSPVEGPPEKQFF.

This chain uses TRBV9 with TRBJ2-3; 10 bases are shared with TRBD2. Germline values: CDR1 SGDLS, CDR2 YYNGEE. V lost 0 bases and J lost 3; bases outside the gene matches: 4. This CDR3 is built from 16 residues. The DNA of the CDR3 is TGTGCCAGCAGCGTAGTACCGGGACTAGCGACAGATACGCAGTATTTT. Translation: CASSVVPGLATDTQYF.